The entry below describes one T cell receptor beta chain. CDR1 and CDR2 from the germline V gene are SGHRS and YFSETQ. V shed 4 bases, J shed 4 bases, and the junction held 6 bases outside the gene matches. This CDR3 spans 14 amino acids. This sample stems from a study of blood T cell repertoires in COVID-19. Study context: Samples representing acute and convalescent COVID-19 were sourced from the United States, Italy and Spain. Sample material is recorded as cDNA or gDNA derived from T cells, B-cell-depleted T cells, or PBMCs.

Original methodology: Estimated nucleated cell counts came from reference gene primer amplification. Method: immunoSEQ multiplex PCR; TCRdb's copy keeps in-frame clones and lacks some. D and trimming come from the DNA, and the V and J calls and clone size come from that table. This sample has about 280,000 clones, with approximately 85% found just once. The sequence was collected from a man aged 45-65 years with active or convalescent COVID-19. V and J are TRBV5-1 and TRBJ2-3, with 7 bases lining up with TRBD2. Material for sequencing was peripheral blood. CDR3 bases: TGCGCCAGCAGCGAGGTAGCGGGCGCAGATACGCAGTATTTT. Translated, it gives CASSEVAGADTQYF.